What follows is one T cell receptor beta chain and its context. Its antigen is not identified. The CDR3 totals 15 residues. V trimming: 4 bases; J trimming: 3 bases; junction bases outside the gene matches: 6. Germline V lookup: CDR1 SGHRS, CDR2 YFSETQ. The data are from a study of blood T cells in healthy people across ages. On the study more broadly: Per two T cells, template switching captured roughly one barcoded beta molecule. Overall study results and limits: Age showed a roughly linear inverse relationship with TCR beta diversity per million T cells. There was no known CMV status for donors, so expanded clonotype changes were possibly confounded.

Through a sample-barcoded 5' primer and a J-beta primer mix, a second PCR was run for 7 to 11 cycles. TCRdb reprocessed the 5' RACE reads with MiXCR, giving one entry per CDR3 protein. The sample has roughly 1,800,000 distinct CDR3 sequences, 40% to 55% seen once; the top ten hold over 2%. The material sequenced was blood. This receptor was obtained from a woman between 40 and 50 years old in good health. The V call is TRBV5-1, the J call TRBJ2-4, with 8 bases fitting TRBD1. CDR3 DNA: TGCGCCAGCAGCCCGGACGGGACAGGCAAAAACATTCAGTACTTC. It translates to CASSPDGTGKNIQYF.